This T cell receptor (beta chain) comes out of a study of siplizumab effects on memory and regulatory T cells. Study observations and caveats: No functional test confirmed suppression by proliferating siplizumab-culture Tregs. Where siplizumab was present, mappable alloreactive CD4+ clones averaged almost 70% Treg-derived, compared with less than 35% in controls. Greater diversity than memory cells seemed evident in naive T cells, which also appeared to be major alloresponse contributors.

This CDR3 spans 14 amino acids. V lost 0 bases to trimming and J lost 9 bases; unmatched junction nucleotides: 7. Germline V CDR1 and CDR2: SGHRS, YFSETQ. The protocol was immunoSEQ multiplex PCR, while the TCRdb copy is restricted to in-frame clones and leaves out a portion. This sample has roughly 60,000 clones; approximately 93% occur once, and the top ten carry less than 45%. A note on this clone: No antigen is known for it.

Material: CD8+ T cells sorted from blood. This sequence originates from a human donor in good health. The chain joins TRBV5-1 to TRBJ1-1; 8 bases map to TRBD1. CDR3: CASSLEDRGWKAFF. CDR3 in DNA: TGCGCCAGCAGCTTGGAAGACAGGGGTTGGAAAGCTTTCTTT.